The table lists the clone carrying this TCR beta chain with a few counts. Its target is unknown. The CDR3 loop spans 15 amino acids. Deletions cut 2 bases from V and 2 bases from J, with 13 bases between. The record originates from a study of identical twins. Template switching created a universal primer site, and the cDNA included unique molecular identifiers. Each CDR3 protein gets one entry after TCRdb re-called the 5' RACE reads with MiXCR. The table lists about 1.7 million distinct CDR3 sequences, less than 40% of them singletons. Overall study findings and caveats: Conclusions rested on cross-sectional statistics rather than following the same donors. Out-of-frame alpha sequences shared by twins were enriched for low generation probability.

Donors uniformly comprised healthy Caucasians. The sample taken for sequencing was cord blood. This chain uses TRBV12-3 or TRBV12-4 with TRBJ2-7; D perhaps matches TRBD1 (6 bases). The clonotype comes from a newborn girl in good health. Here the CDR3 DNA reads TGTGCCAGCAGTTTACGGCTCGGACAGCCCTACGAGCAGTACTTC. Translating it yields CASSLRLGQPYEQYF.